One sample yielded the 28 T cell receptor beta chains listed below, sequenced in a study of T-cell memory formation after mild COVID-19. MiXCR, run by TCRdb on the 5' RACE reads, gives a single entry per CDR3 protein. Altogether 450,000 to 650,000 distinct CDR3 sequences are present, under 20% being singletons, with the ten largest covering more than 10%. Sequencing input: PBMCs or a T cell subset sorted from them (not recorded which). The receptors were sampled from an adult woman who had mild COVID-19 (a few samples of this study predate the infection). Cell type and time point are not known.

CDR3 nucleotide sequence: TGTGCCTGGAGTGTACGGAACTACAATGAGCAGTTCTTC. Amino acid sequence: CAWSVRNYNEQFF. The J gene is TRBJ2-1, the V gene TRBV30; D is ambiguous. The CDR3 length is 13 residues. Germline lookup yields CDR1 GTSNPN and CDR2 SVGIG (reference sequence). Trimming removed 0 bases from V and 3 bases from J, with 6 bases in between.

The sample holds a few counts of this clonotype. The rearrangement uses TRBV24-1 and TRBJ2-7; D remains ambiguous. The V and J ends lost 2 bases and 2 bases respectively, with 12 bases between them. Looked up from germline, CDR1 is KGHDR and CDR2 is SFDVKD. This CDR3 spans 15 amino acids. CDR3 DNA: TGTGCCACCAGTGATTCGGGCATTGGCACCTACGAGCAGTACTTC. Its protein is CATSDSGIGTYEQYF.

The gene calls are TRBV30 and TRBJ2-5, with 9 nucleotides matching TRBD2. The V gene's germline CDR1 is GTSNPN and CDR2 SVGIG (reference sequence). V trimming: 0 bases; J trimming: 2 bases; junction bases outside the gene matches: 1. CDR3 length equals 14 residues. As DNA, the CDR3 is TGTGCCTGGAGTGTAGCGGGGGGTCAAGAGACCCAGTACTTC. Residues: CAWSVAGGQETQYF. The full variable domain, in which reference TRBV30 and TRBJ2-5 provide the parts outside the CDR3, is SQTIHQWPATLVQPVGSPLSLECTVEGTSNPNLYWYRQAAGRGLQLLFYSVGIGQISSEVPQNLSASRPQDRQFILSSKKLLLSDSGFYLCAWSVAGGQETQYFGPGTRLLVL.

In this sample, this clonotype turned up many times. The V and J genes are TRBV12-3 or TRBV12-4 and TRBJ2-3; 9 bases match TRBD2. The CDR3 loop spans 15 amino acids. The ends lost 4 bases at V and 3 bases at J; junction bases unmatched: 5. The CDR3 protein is CASSSGTSRTDTQYF. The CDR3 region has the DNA TGTGCCAGCAGTTCTGGGACTAGCCGGACAGATACGCAGTATTTT.

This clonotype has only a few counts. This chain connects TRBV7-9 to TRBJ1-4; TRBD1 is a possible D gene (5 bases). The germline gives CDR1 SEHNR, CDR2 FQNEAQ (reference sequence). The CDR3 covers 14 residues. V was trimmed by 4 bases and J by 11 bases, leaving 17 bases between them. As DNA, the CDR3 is TGTGCCAGCAGCTCCGGCCAGGGCCATGGGAAACTGTTTTTT. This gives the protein CASSSGQGHGKLFF.

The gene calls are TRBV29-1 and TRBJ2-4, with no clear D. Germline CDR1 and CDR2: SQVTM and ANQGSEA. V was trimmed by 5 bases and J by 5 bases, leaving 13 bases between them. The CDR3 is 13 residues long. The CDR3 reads CSVSLPSENIQYF. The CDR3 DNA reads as TGCAGCGTTAGCCTCCCCAGCGAAAACATTCAGTACTTC.

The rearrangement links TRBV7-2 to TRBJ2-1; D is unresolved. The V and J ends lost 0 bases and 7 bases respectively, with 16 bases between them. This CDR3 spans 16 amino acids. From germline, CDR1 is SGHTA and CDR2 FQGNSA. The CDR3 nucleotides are TGTGCCAGCAGCTTAGCGGTTCCGACGCTTGGAAATGAGCAGTTCTTC. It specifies CASSLAVPTLGNEQFF. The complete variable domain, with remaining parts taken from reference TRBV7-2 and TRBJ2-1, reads GAGVSQSPSNKVTEKGKDVELRCDPISGHTALYWYRQSLGQGLEFLIYFQGNSAPDKSGLPSDRFSAERTGGSVSTLTIQRTQQEDSAVYLCASSLAVPTLGNEQFFGPGTRLTVL.

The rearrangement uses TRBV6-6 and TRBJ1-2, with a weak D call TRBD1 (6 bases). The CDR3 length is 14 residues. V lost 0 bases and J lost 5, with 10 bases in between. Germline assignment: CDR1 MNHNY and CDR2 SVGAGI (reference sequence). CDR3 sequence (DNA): TGTGCCAGCAGTTACTCGTCAGGGGAGTATGGCTACACCTTC. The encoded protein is CASSYSSGEYGYTF.

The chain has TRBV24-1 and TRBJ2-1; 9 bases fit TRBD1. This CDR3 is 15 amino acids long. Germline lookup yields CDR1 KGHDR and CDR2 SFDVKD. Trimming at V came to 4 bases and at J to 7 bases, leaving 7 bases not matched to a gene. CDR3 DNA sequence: TGTGCCACCAGTGAAAAGACAGGGGGTGGGAATGAGCAGTTCTTC. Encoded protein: CATSEKTGGGNEQFF.

The CDR3 DNA reads TGCGCCAGCAGCCAAGGGACAGGGAAGTTAGAGACCCAGTACTTC. This sequence encodes CASSQGTGKLETQYF. V and J are TRBV4-3 and TRBJ2-5; 8 nucleotides agree with TRBD1. The length of the CDR3 is 15 residues. Germline CDR1 LGHNA, CDR2 YSLEER. Trimming cost V 1 base and J 4 bases; bases outside gene matches: 5.

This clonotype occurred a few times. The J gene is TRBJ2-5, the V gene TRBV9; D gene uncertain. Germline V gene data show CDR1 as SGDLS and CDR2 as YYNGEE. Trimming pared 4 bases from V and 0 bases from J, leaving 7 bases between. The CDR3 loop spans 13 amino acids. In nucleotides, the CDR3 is TGTGCCAGCAGCCCCAGTAACCAAGAGACCCAGTACTTC. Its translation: CASSPSNQETQYF.

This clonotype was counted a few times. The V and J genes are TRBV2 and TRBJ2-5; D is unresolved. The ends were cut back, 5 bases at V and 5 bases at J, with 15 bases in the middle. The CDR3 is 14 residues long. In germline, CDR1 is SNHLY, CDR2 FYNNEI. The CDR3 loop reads CASSYPQASETQYF. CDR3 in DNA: TGTGCCAGCAGTTACCCCCAGGCGAGCGAGACCCAGTACTTC.

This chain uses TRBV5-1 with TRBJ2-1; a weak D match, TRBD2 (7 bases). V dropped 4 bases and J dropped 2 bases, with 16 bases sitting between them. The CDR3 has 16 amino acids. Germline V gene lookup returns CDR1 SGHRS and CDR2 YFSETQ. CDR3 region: CASSGGAERPYNEQFF. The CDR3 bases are TGCGCCAGCAGCGGGGGGGCGGAGAGGCCCTACAATGAGCAGTTCTTC.

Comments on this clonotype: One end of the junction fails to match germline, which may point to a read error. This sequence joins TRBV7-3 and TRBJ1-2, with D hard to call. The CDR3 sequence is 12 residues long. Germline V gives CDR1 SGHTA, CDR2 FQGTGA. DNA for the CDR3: TGTGCCAGCGGAGACCCTAACTCTGGCTACACCTTC. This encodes CASGDPNSGYTF. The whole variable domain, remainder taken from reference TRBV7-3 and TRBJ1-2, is GAGVSQTPSNKVTEKGKYVELRCDPISGHTALYWYRQSLGQGPEFLIYFQGTGAADDSGLPNDRFFAVRPEGSVSTLKIQRTERGDSAVYLCASGDPNSGYTFGSGTRLTVV.

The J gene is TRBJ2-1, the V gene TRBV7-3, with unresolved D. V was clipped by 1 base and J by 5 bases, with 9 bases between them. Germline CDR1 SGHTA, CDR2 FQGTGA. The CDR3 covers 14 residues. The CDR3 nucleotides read TGTGCCAGCAGCTTAAGTGGGCTTAACAATGAGCAGTTCTTC. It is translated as CASSLSGLNNEQFF.

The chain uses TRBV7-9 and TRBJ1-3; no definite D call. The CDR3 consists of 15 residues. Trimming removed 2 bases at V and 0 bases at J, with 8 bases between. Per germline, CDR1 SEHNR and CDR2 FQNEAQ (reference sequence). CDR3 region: CASSLNFDSGNTIYF. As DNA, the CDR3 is TGTGCCAGCAGCTTAAATTTTGACTCTGGAAACACCATATATTTT. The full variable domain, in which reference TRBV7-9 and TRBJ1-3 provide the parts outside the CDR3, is DTGVSQNPRHKITKRGQNVTFRCDPISEHNRLYWYRQTLGQGPEFLTYFQNEAQLEKSRLLSDRFSAERPKGSFSTLEIQRTEQGDSAMYLCASSLNFDSGNTIYFGEGSWLTVV.

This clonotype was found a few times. The CDR3 nucleotides read TGCAGCGTTGAATTGCAGGGGGAGTACTATGGCTACACCTTC. Amino acid sequence: CSVELQGEYYGYTF. The chain is built from TRBV29-1 and TRBJ1-2, with 7 bases fitting TRBD1. CDR1 is SQVTM, CDR2 ANQGSEA, per germline. The length of the CDR3 is 14 residues. V shed 2 bases, J shed 3 bases, and the junction held 6 bases outside the gene matches.

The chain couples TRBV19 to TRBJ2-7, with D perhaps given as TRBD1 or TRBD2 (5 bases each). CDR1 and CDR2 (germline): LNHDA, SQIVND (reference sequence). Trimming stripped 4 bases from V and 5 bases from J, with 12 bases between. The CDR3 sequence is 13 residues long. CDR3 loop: CASSTERGNEQYF. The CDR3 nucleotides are TGTGCCAGTAGTACCGAGAGGGGTAACGAGCAGTACTTC.

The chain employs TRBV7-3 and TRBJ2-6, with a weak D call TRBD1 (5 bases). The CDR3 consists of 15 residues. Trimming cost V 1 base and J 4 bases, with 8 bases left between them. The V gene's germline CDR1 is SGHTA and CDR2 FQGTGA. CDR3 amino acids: CASSLKGEGANVLTF. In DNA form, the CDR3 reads TGTGCCAGCAGCTTAAAAGGGGAAGGGGCCAACGTCCTGACTTTC.

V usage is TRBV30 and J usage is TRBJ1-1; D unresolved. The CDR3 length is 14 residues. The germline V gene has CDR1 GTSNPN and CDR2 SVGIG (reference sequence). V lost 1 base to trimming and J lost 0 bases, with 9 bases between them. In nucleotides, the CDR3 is TGTGCCTGGAGTGGCACCCGATTGAACACTGAAGCTTTCTTT. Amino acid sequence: CAWSGTRLNTEAFF.

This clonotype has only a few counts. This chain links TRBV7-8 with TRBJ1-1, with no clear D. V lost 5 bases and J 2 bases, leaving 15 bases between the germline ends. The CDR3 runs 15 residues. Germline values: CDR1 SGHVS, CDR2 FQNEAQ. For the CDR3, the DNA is TGTGCCAGCAGCCCCGACGAACGCCGTAACACTGAAGCTTTCTTT. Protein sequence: CASSPDERRNTEAFF.

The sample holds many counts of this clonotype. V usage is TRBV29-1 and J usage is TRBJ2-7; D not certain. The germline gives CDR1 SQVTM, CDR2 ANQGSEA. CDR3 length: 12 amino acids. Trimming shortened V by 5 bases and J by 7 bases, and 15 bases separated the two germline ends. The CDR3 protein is CSVRPHGREQYF. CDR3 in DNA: TGCAGCGTTCGTCCCCACGGAAGGGAGCAGTACTTC.

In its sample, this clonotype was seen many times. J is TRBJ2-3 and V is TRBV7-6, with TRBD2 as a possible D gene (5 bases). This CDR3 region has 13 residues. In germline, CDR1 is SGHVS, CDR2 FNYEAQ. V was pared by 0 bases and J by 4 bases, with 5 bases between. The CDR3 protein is CASSLARADTQYF. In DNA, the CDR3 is TGTGCCAGCAGCTTAGCGAGGGCAGATACGCAGTATTTT.

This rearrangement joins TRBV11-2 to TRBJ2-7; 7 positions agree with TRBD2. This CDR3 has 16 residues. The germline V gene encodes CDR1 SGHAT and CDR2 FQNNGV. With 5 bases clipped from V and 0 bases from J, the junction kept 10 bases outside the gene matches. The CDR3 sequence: CASSPWGGMSSYEQYF. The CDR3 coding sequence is TGTGCCAGCAGCCCCTGGGGGGGGATGAGCTCCTACGAGCAGTACTTC. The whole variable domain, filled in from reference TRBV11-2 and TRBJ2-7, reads EAGVAQSPRYKIIEKRQSVAFWCNPISGHATLYWYQQILGQGPKLLIQFQNNGVVDDSQLPKDRFSAERLKGVDSTLKIQPAKLEDSAVYLCASSPWGGMSSYEQYFGPGTRLTVT.

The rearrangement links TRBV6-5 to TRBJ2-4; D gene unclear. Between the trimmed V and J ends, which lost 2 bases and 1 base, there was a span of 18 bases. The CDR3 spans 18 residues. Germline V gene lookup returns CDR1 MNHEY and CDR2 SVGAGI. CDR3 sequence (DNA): TGTGCCAGCAGTTACGGCCAGCTCTCCTCCCCCGCCAAAAACATTCAGTACTTC. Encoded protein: CASSYGQLSSPAKNIQYF.

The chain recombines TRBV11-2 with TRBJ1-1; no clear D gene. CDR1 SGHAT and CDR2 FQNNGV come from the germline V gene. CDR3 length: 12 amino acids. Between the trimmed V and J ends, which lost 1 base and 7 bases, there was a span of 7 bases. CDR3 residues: CASSLGPIEAFF. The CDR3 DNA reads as TGTGCCAGCAGCTTAGGGCCGATTGAAGCTTTCTTT.

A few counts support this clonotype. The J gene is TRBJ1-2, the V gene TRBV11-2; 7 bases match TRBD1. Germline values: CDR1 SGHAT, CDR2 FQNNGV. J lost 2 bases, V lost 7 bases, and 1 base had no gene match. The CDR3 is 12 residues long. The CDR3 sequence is CASTQGNYGYTF. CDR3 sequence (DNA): TGTGCCAGCACACAGGGGAACTATGGCTACACCTTC.

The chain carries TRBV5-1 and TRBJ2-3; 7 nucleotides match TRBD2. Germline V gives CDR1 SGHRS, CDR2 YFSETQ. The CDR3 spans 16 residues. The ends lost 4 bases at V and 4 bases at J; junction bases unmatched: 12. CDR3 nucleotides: TGCGCCAGCAGCCTGCACTTGGCGGGAGACGCAGATACGCAGTATTTT. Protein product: CASSLHLAGDADTQYF. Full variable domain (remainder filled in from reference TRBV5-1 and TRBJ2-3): KAGVTQTPRYLIKTRGQQVTLSCSPISGHRSVSWYQQTPGQGLQFLFEYFSETQRNKGNFPGRFSGRQFSNSRSEMNVSTLELGDSALYLCASSLHLAGDADTQYFGPGTRLTVL.